The 9 T cell receptor beta chains presented below share a single source sample, sequenced in a study of T cells and Merkel cell carcinoma outcomes. Method: immunoSEQ multiplex PCR; TCRdb's copy keeps in-frame clones and lacks some. The sample gives roughly 13,000 clones, roughly 92% of which show up once; 2% is in the top ten. The sequenced sample was tumor tissue from Merkel cell carcinoma. These receptors were collected from a human donor with Merkel cell carcinoma.

The CDR3 spells CASGLIESGWVNEKLFF. The CDR3 nucleotides read TGTGCTAGTGGTTTGATCGAAAGTGGTTGGGTTAATGAAAAACTGTTTTTT. The chain has TRBV12-5 and TRBJ1-4; D unclear. CDR1 is LGHNT and CDR2 is FRNRAP in the germline V gene. CDR3 length: 17 residues. The V end was cut by 2 bases, the J end by 4 bases, with 17 bases between.

V is TRBV5-6 and J is TRBJ1-6; no firm D call. The V end was cut by 4 bases, the J end by 6 bases, with 11 bases between. The germline V gene has CDR1 SGHDT and CDR2 YYEEEE. There are 14 residues in the CDR3. The CDR3 loop is CASSLMRGNSPLHF. The CDR3 DNA reads as TGTGCCAGCAGCCTGATGCGGGGTAATTCACCCCTCCACTTT.

V gene TRBV15 combines with J gene TRBJ2-3; D uncertain. CDR1 is LNHNV, CDR2 YYDKDF, per germline (reference sequence). CDR3 length: 12 amino acids. The germline V and J ends were trimmed by 4 bases and 7 bases, with 9 bases remaining between them. The CDR3 nucleotides are TGTGCCACCAGCACGACGGCTTATACGCAGTATTTT. Its protein is CATSTTAYTQYF.

The genes are TRBV2 and TRBJ2-2; possibly TRBD1 for D (6 bases). The V gene lost 6 bases and the J gene lost 6 bases, with 11 bases spanning the gap. Germline V gene data show CDR1 as SNHLY and CDR2 as FYNNEI. The CDR3 spans 13 residues. CDR3 in DNA: TGTGCCAGCAGGGCAGGGGTTTCCGGGGAGCTGTTTTTT. Translating it yields CASRAGVSGELFF.

The V gene is TRBV5-1, the J gene TRBJ1-1; D possibly corresponds to TRBD1 (5 bases). Trimming pared 2 bases from V and 3 bases from J, leaving 17 bases between. In germline, CDR1 is SGHRS, CDR2 YFSETQ. The length of the CDR3 is 16 residues. The CDR3 nucleotides are TGCGCCAGCAGCTTTAGTGAGGGGCGGGGGGACACTGAAGCTTTCTTT. Translation gives CASSFSEGRGDTEAFF.

The CDR3 region is CASSQNRDSRPEAFF. For the CDR3, the DNA is TGTGCCAGCAGCCAAAACCGGGACAGTAGGCCTGAAGCTTTCTTT. The chain is built from TRBV7-9 and TRBJ1-1; 7 positions match TRBD1. With V trimmed by 5 bases and J by 6 bases, 12 bases remained unmatched. Germline V lookup: CDR1 SEHNR, CDR2 FQNEAQ (reference sequence). The CDR3 is 15 amino acids.

The CDR3 sequence: CASSLYGGADTGELFF. In nucleotides, the CDR3 is TGCGCCAGCAGCTTGTATGGCGGGGCGGACACCGGGGAGCTGTTTTTT. V and J are TRBV5-1 and TRBJ2-2, with D possibly TRBD2 on 6 matching bases. CDR3 length: 16 residues. The V end was cut by 1 base, the J end by 3 bases, with 13 bases between. Germline V gene sequence: CDR1 SGHRS, CDR2 YFSETQ. Looking up the rest from reference TRBV5-1 and TRBJ2-2 gives the full variable domain: KAGVTQTPRYLIKTRGQQVTLSCSPISGHRSVSWYQQTPGQGLQFLFEYFSETQRNKGNFPGRFSGRQFSNSRSEMNVSTLELGDSALYLCASSLYGGADTGELFFGEGSRLTVL.

The chain joins TRBV29-1 to TRBJ2-6; either TRBD1 or TRBD2 may fit D (5 bases each). V gave up 4 bases and J gave up 0 bases, with 13 bases separating them. CDR1 and CDR2 (germline): SQVTM, ANQGSEA. This CDR3 region has 16 residues. The CDR3 protein is CSVARDVHSGANVLTF. In DNA form, the CDR3 reads TGCAGCGTTGCTAGGGACGTACACTCTGGGGCCAACGTCCTGACTTTC.

The genes are TRBV7-2 and TRBJ2-7; TRBD2 matches 7 bases. In germline, CDR1 is SGHTA, CDR2 FQGNSA. The CDR3 spans 15 residues. The V gene end was trimmed by 5 bases and the J gene end by 10 bases; junction bases not matched to a gene: 17. This chain's CDR3 is CASSPGASGLGLQYF. The CDR3 nucleotides are TGTGCCAGCAGCCCTGGGGCTAGCGGTCTCGGGCTCCAGTACTTC.